This record concerns one TCR beta chain sequence. This clone's antigen is unknown. No clone much larger than this one lies a single base away; base qualities are absent. The data derive from a study of Tregs in tolerant kidney transplant recipients (dated by TCRdb to the late 2010s). Study-level background: The study applied TCRbeta sequencing to find donor-specific regulatory T cells before combined kidney and bone marrow transplantation and then followed those same cells after transplant. In a few healthy controls, several methods of expanding Tregs specific for an allogeneic donor were compared by TCRbeta repertoire sequencing. Here is what the overall study found, with its caveats: The study was limited by small patient numbers, and the findings need validation in larger populations and under other immunosuppression protocols. Expanding Tregs with activated donor B cells appeared to identify the most biologically relevant and donor-specific TCRbeta repertoire. Biological reproducibility was not examined directly, but technical replication error appeared to be minimal.

Thawed PBMCs were FACS-sorted into unstimulated Tregs (CD4+CD25+CD127-), CD4+ non-Tregs (CD4+CD25-), CD4 cells and CD8 cells. Thawed PBMCs were rested overnight at 37 degrees C with 150 to 200 IU/ml IL-2 before Treg sorting. Blood from healthy controls was obtained either from healthy volunteers or as purchased buffy coats. Healthy control blood was processed to PBMCs with a Ficoll density gradient and then cryopreserved, whereas patient PBMCs were collected both before and after transplant. For TCRbeta CDR3 sequencing, genomic DNA from the sorted cells was extracted using the QIAGEN DNeasy Blood and Tissue Kit. Through immunoSEQ, high-throughput TCRbeta CDR3 sequencing was done commercially, including PCR amplification with internal controls and bias correction. Per the authors' processing: Unique productive TCRbeta sequences were defined by CDR3 nucleotide sequence where primers matched, otherwise by CDR3 amino acid sequence with Vbeta and Jbeta genes. Sorting error was corrected by removing sequences shared between sorted populations at a frequency ratio of 2:1 or less, and the remaining shared sequences were assigned to the higher population. Donor-reactive sequences were defined as at least 5-fold expanded in CFSE-low cells versus unstimulated cells, with frequency of at least 0.01% in CFSE-low cells. Repertoire divergence was quantified by Jensen-Shannon divergence using the top 100 TCRbeta sequences ranked by frequency. For samples with multiple sequencing runs, sorting error was corrected separately for each run before the runs were pooled. Sourced from immuneACCESS, this table was stored by TCRdb with only in-frame sequences that have V and J called. A share of the clones is absent; for the studies checked, an unresolved V gene accounts for under half, and the remainder has no known explanation. V and J calls plus clone size are reproduced from that table; the DNA served to infer D and trimming. For this sample there are about 18,000 clones; approximately 80% appear just once. Jointly, the top ten make up about 2.5% of the sample.

CDR3 length: 13 amino acids, cysteine to phenylalanine. CDR3 DNA only is kept here, 39 bases in frame from base 1. The junction shows trimming of 3 bases on V and 8 bases on J, plus 13 bases between the germline ends. CDR1 SEHNR and CDR2 FQNEAQ were looked up in the germline V gene (reference sequence). The clonotype comes from a human donor in good health. The sample comprised Tregs from blood. This chain is built from TRBV7-9 and TRBJ1-1, with TRBD1 tentatively as D gene (6 bases match). Here is the DNA: TGTGCCAGCAGCTTGGTACAGGGAGGAGAAGCTTTCTTT. This sequence encodes CASSLVQGGEAFF.